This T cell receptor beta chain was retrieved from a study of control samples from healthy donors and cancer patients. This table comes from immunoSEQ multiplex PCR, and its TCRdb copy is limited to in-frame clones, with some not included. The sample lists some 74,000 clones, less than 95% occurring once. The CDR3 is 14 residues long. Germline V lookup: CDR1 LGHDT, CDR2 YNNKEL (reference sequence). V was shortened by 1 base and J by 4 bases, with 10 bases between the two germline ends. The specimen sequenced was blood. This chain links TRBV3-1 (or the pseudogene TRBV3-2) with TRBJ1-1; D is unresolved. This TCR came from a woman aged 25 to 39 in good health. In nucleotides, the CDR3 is TGTGCCAGCAGCCAAGGGGCTTTGAGCACTGAAGCTTTCTTT. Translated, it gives CASSQGALSTEAFF.